The 23 T cell receptor beta chains reported below all come from one sample, sequenced in a study of shared clonotypes between healthy human individuals. TCRdb keeps only in-frame clones here, not all; method: immunoSEQ multiplex PCR. The data show 2 million to 2.5 million clones, approximately 93% seen once. The specimen was naive CD4+ T cells from PBMCs. Subset specified: CD45RA+ positively selected. The receptors stem from a man aged 18 to 29 in good health. Some clones in this sample may be carry-over from other donors' samples.

The V call is TRBV5-1, the J call TRBJ1-4; 9 bases fit TRBD1. The CDR3 contains 15 residues. From germline, CDR1 is SGHRS and CDR2 YFSETQ. V shed 4 bases and J 7 bases; nucleotides not matched to a gene: 8. Here the CDR3 reads CASSQGQGPSEKLFF. The CDR3, as DNA: TGCGCCAGCAGCCAAGGACAGGGGCCTAGTGAAAAACTGTTTTTT.

The chain employs TRBV28 and TRBJ2-7; 9 bases agree with TRBD1. V trimming: 7 bases; J trimming: 2 bases; junction bases outside the gene matches: 6. This CDR3 has 14 amino acids. Germline-derived CDR1 and CDR2 are MDHEN and SYDVKM. DNA of the CDR3: TGTGCCAGCAATCATTACAGGGGGCCCTACGAGCAGTACTTC. This gives the protein CASNHYRGPYEQYF.

This chain uses TRBV2 with TRBJ2-2, with D hard to call. The CDR3 covers 14 residues. Trimming left V 7 bases short and J 1 base short, with 10 bases between. Germline CDR1 SNHLY, CDR2 FYNNEI. Written as DNA, the CDR3 is TGTGCCAGCACAGAAGCCAGGAACACCGGGGAGCTGTTTTTT. Its translation is CASTEARNTGELFF.

The chain employs TRBV5-1 and TRBJ1-3; 7 nucleotides match TRBD1. The length of the CDR3 is 15 residues. CDR1 is SGHRS, CDR2 YFSETQ, per germline. Trimming at V came to 4 bases and at J to 2 bases, leaving 6 bases not matched to a gene. The CDR3 bases are TGCGCCAGCAGCGCGGGGACAGCAACTGGAAACACCATATATTTT. Protein: CASSAGTATGNTIYF.

The V and J genes are TRBV27 and TRBJ2-7; 9 nucleotides agree with TRBD2. CDR1 MNHEY and CDR2 SMNVEV come from the germline V gene (reference sequence). The CDR3 is 15 amino acids. V lost 1 base and J lost 6; bases outside the gene matches: 7. The CDR3 loop is CASSLLAGEYSEQYF. The DNA of the CDR3 is TGTGCCAGCAGTTTATTAGCGGGAGAATACAGCGAGCAGTACTTC.

This rearrangement joins TRBV5-4 to TRBJ1-1; TRBD1 matches at 9 bases. From germline, CDR1 is SGHNT and CDR2 YYREEE (reference sequence). The V gene end was trimmed by 4 bases and the J gene end by 1 base; junction bases not matched to a gene: 5. CDR3 length equals 15 residues. Written as DNA, the CDR3 is TGTGCCAGCAGCACGAGGGACAGGGAGAACACTGAAGCTTTCTTT. Its protein product is CASSTRDRENTEAFF.

This clone was recorded a few times. The chain uses TRBV7-9 and TRBJ1-1; D gene ambiguous. CDR3 length equals 13 residues. Trimming left V 11 bases short and J 5 bases short, with 18 bases between. In germline, CDR1 is SEHNR, CDR2 FQNEAQ (reference sequence). CDR3 nucleotide sequence: TGTGCCTGCGGCTACACCCTGGGGACTGAAGCTTTCTTT. As protein: CACGYTLGTEAFF.

The rearrangement links TRBV28 to TRBJ2-7, with 8 bases identical to TRBD1. The length of the CDR3 is 14 residues. The germline V gene has CDR1 MDHEN and CDR2 SYDVKM. Trimming took 6 bases from V and 2 from J; bases not matched to a gene: 6. As DNA, the CDR3 is TGTGCCAGCAGCCTCCCGGACAGGGCCTACGAGCAGTACTTC. It is translated as CASSLPDRAYEQYF.

The rearrangement uses TRBV5-1 and TRBJ2-1; the D gene could be TRBD1 or TRBD2 (5 bases each). Trimming pared 4 bases from V and 7 bases from J, leaving 12 bases between. The germline V gene encodes CDR1 SGHRS and CDR2 YFSETQ. There are 13 residues in the CDR3. The CDR3 DNA reads as TGCGCCAGCAGCACGGACTGGGGGAATGAGCAGTTCTTC. Encoded protein: CASSTDWGNEQFF.

The chain couples TRBV5-6 to TRBJ2-5; 12 nucleotides line up with TRBD2. The J segment lost 5 bases and the V segment lost 0 bases, leaving 8 bases of the junction unmatched. The CDR3 consists of 17 residues. Germline V CDR1 and CDR2: SGHDT, YYEEEE. The CDR3 DNA sequence: TGTGCCAGCAGCTTGGAGGCTAGCGGGAGGGCCACGGAGACCCAGTACTTC. Translation: CASSLEASGRATETQYF.

V usage is TRBV5-1 and J usage is TRBJ1-1; no reliable D call. CDR1 SGHRS and CDR2 YFSETQ come from the germline V gene. This CDR3 comprises 15 residues. V lost 0 bases to trimming and J lost 1 base, with 10 bases between them. CDR3 nucleotide sequence: TGCGCCAGCAGCTTGGCCATGGCCCAGAACACTGAAGCTTTCTTT. Amino acids: CASSLAMAQNTEAFF.

The chain joins TRBV28 to TRBJ1-1, with D maybe TRBD1 (6 bases). Trimming removed 2 bases from V and 3 bases from J, with 22 bases in between. The CDR3 has 18 amino acids. Germline V gene data show CDR1 as MDHEN and CDR2 as SYDVKM. The chain's CDR3 is CASSLPPLGTGRDTEAFF. The CDR3 DNA is TGTGCCAGCAGTTTACCCCCCCTTGGCACAGGGAGGGACACTGAAGCTTTCTTT.

This chain connects TRBV4-1 to TRBJ2-3; TRBD2 is a possible D gene (6 bases). The CDR3 totals 17 residues. Germline CDR1 reads MGHRA; CDR2 reads YSYEKL. The germline V and J ends were trimmed by 3 bases and 2 bases, with 18 bases remaining between them. The CDR3 sequence: CASSHRRVSGLTDTQYF. CDR3 bases: TGCGCCAGCAGCCACCGGCGTGTTAGCGGCCTCACAGATACGCAGTATTTT.

The V call is TRBV25-1, the J call TRBJ1-4; D uncertain. In germline, CDR1 is MGHDK, CDR2 SYGVNS. The CDR3 has 14 residues. V lost 4 bases to trimming and J lost 9 bases, with 15 bases between them. The CDR3 nucleotides read TGTGCCAGCAGTGCCCAGACCCTCGGTCAAAAACTGTTTTTT. Amino acid sequence: CASSAQTLGQKLFF.

The chain has TRBV5-1 and TRBJ2-5, with 7 bases matching TRBD1. The CDR3 extends over 14 amino acids. V lost 4 bases and J lost 1; bases outside the gene matches: 4. Germline V gene data show CDR1 as SGHRS and CDR2 as YFSETQ. The CDR3 nucleotides are TGCGCCAGCAGCAGGGACAGAACCCAAGAGACCCAGTACTTC. Amino acid sequence: CASSRDRTQETQYF.

The rearrangement joins TRBV6-1 to TRBJ1-4; no clear D. This CDR3 has 14 amino acids. Germline V CDR1 and CDR2: MNHNS, SASEGT. V was shortened by 6 bases and J by 7 bases, with 15 bases between the two germline ends. CDR3 amino acids: CASRSYNSGEKLFF. In DNA form, the CDR3 reads TGTGCCAGCAGATCATACAACTCTGGTGAAAAACTGTTTTTT.

The chain links TRBV28 to TRBJ1-5, with TRBD1 matching over 7 bases. The CDR3 has 14 amino acids. The germline V gene has CDR1 MDHEN and CDR2 SYDVKM. V dropped 6 bases and J dropped 7; count of bases not matched to a gene: 9. The CDR3 is CASSFRPGGQPQHF. The CDR3, as DNA: TGTGCCAGCAGCTTCCGACCAGGGGGGCAGCCCCAGCATTTT.

The chain combines TRBV13 with TRBJ2-1, with a possible D match to TRBD2 (5 bases). From germline, CDR1 is PRHDT and CDR2 FYEKMQ (reference sequence). Trimming shortened V by 5 bases and J by 9 bases, and 8 bases separated the two germline ends. This CDR3 has 11 amino acids. In DNA, the CDR3 is TGTGCCAGCAGCGGAGAGGGTGAGCAGTTCTTC. This sequence encodes CASSGEGEQFF.

The genes are TRBV7-3 and TRBJ2-1, with TRBD2 identical over 14 bases. The CDR3 loop spans 16 amino acids. With V trimmed by 3 bases and J by 8 bases, 6 bases remained unmatched. Germline lookup yields CDR1 SGHTA and CDR2 FQGTGA. This CDR3 reads CASSLAGTSGSDEQFF. In DNA form, the CDR3 reads TGTGCCAGCAGCTTGGCCGGGACTAGCGGGAGCGATGAGCAGTTCTTC.

The V and J genes are TRBV5-6 and TRBJ2-3, with D possibly being TRBD1 (6 bases). CDR3 length: 15 residues. Looked up from germline, CDR1 is SGHDT and CDR2 is YYEEEE. V was clipped by 6 bases and J by 0 bases, with 14 bases between them. The CDR3 DNA is TGTGCCAGCACCCCCTTGGGGGCAAGCACAGATACGCAGTATTTT. Translated: CASTPLGASTDTQYF.

The chain uses TRBV9 and TRBJ2-2, with D possibly being TRBD1 (5 bases). CDR3 length: 14 amino acids. Germline V CDR1 and CDR2: SGDLS, YYNGEE. Deletions cut 3 bases from V and 7 bases from J, with 13 bases between. CDR3 in amino acids: CASSGRGYDGELFF. The CDR3 nucleotides read TGTGCCAGCAGCGGAAGGGGATACGACGGGGAGCTGTTTTTT.

The rearrangement links TRBV6-5 to TRBJ2-7; D perhaps matches TRBD2 (6 bases). Germline CDR1 MNHEY, CDR2 SVGAGI. The CDR3 length is 14 residues. With 6 bases removed from V and 0 bases from J, the gap between germline ends came to 12 bases. CDR3 loop: CASSPRLDSYEQYF. CDR3 nucleotide sequence: TGTGCCAGCAGCCCTCGACTAGACTCCTACGAGCAGTACTTC.

The rearrangement uses TRBV27 and TRBJ2-5, with 10 bases lining up with TRBD1. Germline loops: CDR1 MNHEY, CDR2 SMNVEV (reference sequence). The CDR3 extends over 17 amino acids. After removal of 1 base from V and 7 bases from J, the junction contained 12 bases not matched to a gene. For the CDR3, the DNA is TGTGCCAGCAGTTTATTTTCCTTGGACAGGGGGGTCGGGACCCAGTACTTC. Translating it yields CASSLFSLDRGVGTQYF.